The 17 T cell receptor beta chains reported below all come from one sample, sequenced in a study of shared clonotypes between healthy human individuals. The table came from immunoSEQ multiplex PCR; TCRdb's copy has only in-frame clones and leaves some out. The sample consists of under 600,000 clones, roughly 85% of them appearing once. What was sequenced was PBMCs. The receptors were gathered from a woman aged 40 to 49 in good health. Some clones in this sample may be carry-over from other donors' samples.

The V gene is TRBV4-3, the J gene TRBJ2-7, with D unresolved. V lost 0 bases to trimming and J lost 1 base, with 7 bases between them. The CDR3 sequence is 14 residues long. The germline V gene has CDR1 LGHNA and CDR2 YSLEER. The CDR3 reads CASSQEVGSYEQYF. The CDR3 DNA reads as TGCGCCAGCAGCCAAGAGGTCGGATCCTACGAGCAGTACTTC.

The chain employs TRBV11-1 and TRBJ2-6; possibly TRBD1 for D (6 bases). Germline V lookup: CDR1 SGHAT, CDR2 FQDESV (reference sequence). The CDR3 length is 17 residues. V lost 5 bases and J lost 0, with 14 bases in between. CDR3 region: CASSRLGGRSGANVLTF. The CDR3 bases are TGTGCCAGCAGCCGTCTTGGGGGCCGCTCTGGGGCCAACGTCCTGACTTTC.

This clone was counted only a few times. The CDR3: CASSERTGSSYEQYF. CDR3 DNA: TGCGCCAGCAGCGAACGGACAGGGAGTTCCTACGAGCAGTACTTC. The chain links TRBV5-1 to TRBJ2-7; 8 bases line up with TRBD1. The length of the CDR3 is 15 residues. The trim removed 4 bases at V and 1 base at J, leaving 7 bases unmatched. CDR1 SGHRS and CDR2 YFSETQ come from the germline V gene.

V gene TRBV28 combines with J gene TRBJ2-7; 13 nucleotides match TRBD2. The germline V gene encodes CDR1 MDHEN and CDR2 SYDVKM. Germline trimming cut 3 bases from V and 6 bases from J; bases unmatched to any gene: 17. The CDR3 contains 19 residues. The CDR3, as DNA: TGTGCCAGCAGTTTCCCGGGACTAGCGGGACGGGGACGCTCCGGCGAGCAGTACTTC. Its protein is CASSFPGLAGRGRSGEQYF.

This clone appeared once. This chain connects TRBV27 to TRBJ1-5, with unresolved D. The CDR3 is 13 residues long. CDR1 is MNHEY, CDR2 SMNVEV, per germline (reference sequence). Trimming took off 5 bases at V and 4 bases at J, with 9 bases between the two ends. CDR3 region: CASSPSGNQPQHF. In DNA, the CDR3 is TGTGCCAGCAGTCCCAGCGGTAATCAGCCCCAGCATTTT.

The gene calls are TRBV28 and TRBJ1-5, with D possibly TRBD1 on 5 matching bases. The germline V gene has CDR1 MDHEN and CDR2 SYDVKM. V was pared by 4 bases and J by 0 bases, with 19 bases between. The CDR3 spans 18 residues. The DNA of the CDR3 is TGTGCCAGCAGTTGGGCAGGGTATGGGAGATATAGCAATCAGCCCCAGCATTTT. This encodes CASSWAGYGRYSNQPQHF.

The chain employs TRBV2 and TRBJ1-5; the D gene is possibly TRBD1 (6 bases). The CDR3 has 13 amino acids. Trimming stripped 7 bases from V and 6 bases from J, with 13 bases between. Germline V CDR1 and CDR2: SNHLY, FYNNEI. CDR3 region: CASNQGKAQPQHF. DNA of the CDR3: TGTGCCAGCAACCAGGGGAAGGCTCAGCCCCAGCATTTT. Full variable domain (outside the CDR3, taken from reference TRBV2 and TRBJ1-5): EPEVTQTPSHQVTQMGQEVILRCVPISNHLYFYWYRQILGQKVEFLVSFYNNEISEKSEIFDDQFSVERPDGSNFTLKIRSTKLEDSAMYFCASNQGKAQPQHFGDGTRLSIL.

The CDR3 spells CASSLVTGRNEKLFF. CDR3 DNA: TGTGCCAGCAGCTTAGTTACAGGACGAAATGAAAAACTGTTTTTT. The chain is built from TRBV11-2 and TRBJ1-4, with a possible D match to TRBD1 (5 bases). The CDR3 has 15 amino acids. Germline V gene lookup returns CDR1 SGHAT and CDR2 FQNNGV. V lost 1 base and J 5 bases, leaving 11 bases between the germline ends.

This chain uses TRBV2 with TRBJ1-5; D is possibly TRBD1 (5 bases). The length of the CDR3 is 14 residues. Germline-derived CDR1 and CDR2 are SNHLY and FYNNEI. Trimming left V 6 bases short and J 6 bases short, with 15 bases between. The CDR3 nucleotides read TGTGCCAGCAGGTGGGACGGAGTGGGTCAGCCCCAGCATTTT. Protein: CASRWDGVGQPQHF. The whole variable domain, filled in from reference TRBV2 and TRBJ1-5, reads EPEVTQTPSHQVTQMGQEVILRCVPISNHLYFYWYRQILGQKVEFLVSFYNNEISEKSEIFDDQFSVERPDGSNFTLKIRSTKLEDSAMYFCASRWDGVGQPQHFGDGTRLSIL.

This clone was seen only once. The chain employs TRBV9 and TRBJ2-1; D is undetermined. V shed 4 bases and J shed 9 bases, with 20 bases lying between them. The CDR3 spans 15 residues. The germline CDR1 and CDR2 sequences are SGDLS and YYNGEE. The CDR3 protein is CASSPRPDSVAEQFF. The CDR3 nucleotides read TGTGCCAGCAGCCCCCGACCTGACTCCGTCGCTGAGCAGTTCTTC.

The V call is TRBV10-2, the J call TRBJ2-5; TRBD2 agrees at 11 bases. The CDR3 runs to 18 residues. Germline CDR1 reads WSHSY; CDR2 reads SAAADI. After removal of 6 bases from V and 4 bases from J, the junction contained 16 bases not matched to a gene. In DNA, the CDR3 is TGCGCCAGCAGAGGGACTAGTCCCCTAGCGGGAGGTGGAGAGACCCAGTACTTC. It encodes CASRGTSPLAGGGETQYF.

The V gene is TRBV4-3, the J gene TRBJ1-3; 7 bases align to TRBD1. The CDR3 totals 18 residues. Germline V gene sequence: CDR1 LGHNA, CDR2 YSLEER. Trimming took 3 bases from V and 2 from J; bases not matched to a gene: 13. Here the CDR3 DNA reads TGCGCCAGCAGCCACAACGCTACAGGGGTTGGCGCTGGAAACACCATATATTTT. Protein: CASSHNATGVGAGNTIYF.

The genes are TRBV18 and TRBJ2-1, with TRBD1 as a possible D gene (5 bases). V was clipped by 0 bases and J by 8 bases, with 14 bases between them. The CDR3 runs 15 residues. CDR1 KGHSH and CDR2 LQKENI come from the germline V gene. The CDR3 coding sequence is TGTGCCAGCTCACCACCGGAACGCAGGGTGGATGAGCAGTTCTTC. This encodes CASSPPERRVDEQFF.

About this clone: A far larger clone is off by one base, so a read error is likely. The same CDR3 arises from other DNA sequences in this sample as well. The rearrangement joins TRBV21-1 to TRBJ2-5; the D call in the table, TRBD1, was not verified against the DNA. TRBV21-1 counts as a pseudogene. The CDR3 runs 15 residues. CDR3 loop: CARWDRGSGGETQYF. The CDR3 DNA follows: TGTGCCAGGTGGGACAGGGGGTCAGGAGGGGAGACCCAGTACTTC.

The chain uses TRBV4-2 and TRBJ2-3; D gene uncertain. From germline, CDR1 is LGHNA and CDR2 YNFKEQ. V was cut by 1 base and J by 0 bases, with 8 bases left in between. The CDR3 is 15 residues long. Here the CDR3 reads CASSQVGTSTDTQYF. The CDR3 nucleotides read TGTGCCAGCAGCCAAGTCGGAACTAGCACAGATACGCAGTATTTT.

This chain uses TRBV4-1 with TRBJ2-3; D is ambiguous. This CDR3 has 13 amino acids. Germline CDR1 is MGHRA and CDR2 is YSYEKL. V lost 1 base and J lost 2, with 4 bases in between. The DNA for the CDR3 is TGCGCCAGCAGCCAAGTGGCCACAGATACGCAGTATTTT. This gives the protein CASSQVATDTQYF.

V gene TRBV6-1 combines with J gene TRBJ2-7; D not resolved. With 6 bases removed from V and 1 base from J, the gap between germline ends came to 7 bases. Germline assignment: CDR1 MNHNS and CDR2 SASEGT. The CDR3 is 12 residues long. CDR3 region: CASRTPSYEQYF. The CDR3 DNA is TGTGCCAGCAGAACACCTTCCTACGAGCAGTACTTC.